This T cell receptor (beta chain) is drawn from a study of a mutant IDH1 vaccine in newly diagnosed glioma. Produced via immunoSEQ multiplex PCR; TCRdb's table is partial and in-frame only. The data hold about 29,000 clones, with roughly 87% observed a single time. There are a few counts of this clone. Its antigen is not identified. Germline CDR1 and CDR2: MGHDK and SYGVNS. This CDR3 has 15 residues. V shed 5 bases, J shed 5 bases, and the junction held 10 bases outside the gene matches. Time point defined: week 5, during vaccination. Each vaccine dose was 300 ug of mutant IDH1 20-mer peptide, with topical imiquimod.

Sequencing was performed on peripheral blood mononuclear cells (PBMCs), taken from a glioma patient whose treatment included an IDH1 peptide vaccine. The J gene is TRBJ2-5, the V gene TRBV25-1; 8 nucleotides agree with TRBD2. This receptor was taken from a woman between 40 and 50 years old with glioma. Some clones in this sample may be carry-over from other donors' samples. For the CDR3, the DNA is TGTGCCAGCAGTACGAGGAGCGGGAGTCTGGAGACCCAGTACTTC. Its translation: CASSTRSGSLETQYF.